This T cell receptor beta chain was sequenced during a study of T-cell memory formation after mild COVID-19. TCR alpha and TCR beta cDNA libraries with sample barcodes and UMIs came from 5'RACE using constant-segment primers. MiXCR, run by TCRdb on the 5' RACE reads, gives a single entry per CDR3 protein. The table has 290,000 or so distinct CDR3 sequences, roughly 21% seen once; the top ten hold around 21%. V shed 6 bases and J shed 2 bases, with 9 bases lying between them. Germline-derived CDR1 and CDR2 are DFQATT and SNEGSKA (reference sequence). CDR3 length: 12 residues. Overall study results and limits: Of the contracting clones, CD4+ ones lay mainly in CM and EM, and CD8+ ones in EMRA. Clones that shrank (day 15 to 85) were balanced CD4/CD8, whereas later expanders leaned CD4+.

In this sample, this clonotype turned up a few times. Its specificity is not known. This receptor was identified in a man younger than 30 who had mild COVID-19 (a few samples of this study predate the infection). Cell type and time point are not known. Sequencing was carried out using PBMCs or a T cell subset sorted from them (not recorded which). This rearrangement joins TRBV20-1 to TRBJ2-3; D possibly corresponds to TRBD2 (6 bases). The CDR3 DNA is TGCAGTGCCGCGGGGCCCACAGATACGCAGTATTTT. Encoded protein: CSAAGPTDTQYF.